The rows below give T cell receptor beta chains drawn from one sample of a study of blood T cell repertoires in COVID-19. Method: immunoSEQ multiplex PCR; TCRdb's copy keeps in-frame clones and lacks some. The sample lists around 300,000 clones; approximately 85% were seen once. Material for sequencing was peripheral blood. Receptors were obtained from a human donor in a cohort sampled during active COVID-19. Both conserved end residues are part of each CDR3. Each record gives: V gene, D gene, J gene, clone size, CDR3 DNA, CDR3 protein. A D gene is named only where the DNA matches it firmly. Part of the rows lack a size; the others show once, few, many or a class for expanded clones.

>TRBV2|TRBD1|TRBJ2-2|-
TGTGCCAGCAGTGTAGGGCAGGGGGCCGGGGAGCTGTTTTTT
CASSVGQGAGELFF
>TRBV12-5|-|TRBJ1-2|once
TGTGCTAGTGGTTTGGTACTGAGAAGTGGCTACACCTTC
CASGLVLRSGYTF
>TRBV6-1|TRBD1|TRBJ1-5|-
TGTGCCAGCAGTGAAGCACAGGGGCGAAATCAGCCCCAGCATTTT
CASSEAQGRNQPQHF
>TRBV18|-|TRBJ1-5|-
TGTGCCAGCTCACCAACTGTGTGGCAGCCCCAGCATTTT
CASSPTVWQPQHF
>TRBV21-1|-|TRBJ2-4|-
TGTGCCAGCAGTCACATCCCACGACTAGCCAAAAACATTCAGTACTTC
CASSHIPRLAKNIQYF
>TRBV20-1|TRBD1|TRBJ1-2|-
TGCAGTGCTAGACAGGGGGTATTGAACACCTTC
CSARQGVLNTF
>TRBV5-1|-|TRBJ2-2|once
TGCGCCAGCAGCTTGTGGCAGGGGGGAGCCGGGGAGCTGTTTTTT
CASSLWQGGAGELFF
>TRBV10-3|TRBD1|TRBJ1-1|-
TGTGCCATCAGTGAGCCGCAGGGGGGGACAGGGGGCGTGAGGACTGAAGCTTTCTTT
CAISEPQGGTGGVRTEAFF
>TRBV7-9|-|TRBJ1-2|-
TGTGCCAGCAGCTTAGCGCGACAGGAGCTAGGCTACACCTTC
CASSLARQELGYTF
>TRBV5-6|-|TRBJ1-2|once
TGTGCCAGCAGCGGGACAAACATGGAGGGCTACACCTTC
CASSGTNMEGYTF
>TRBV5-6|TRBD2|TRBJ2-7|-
TGTGCCAGCAGCTTCTCCCGGCGGGGGGCCGACTACGAGCAGTACTTC
CASSFSRRGADYEQYF
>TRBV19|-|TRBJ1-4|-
TGTGCCAGTAGTATAGGGACACAGAATGAAAAACTGTTTTTT
CASSIGTQNEKLFF
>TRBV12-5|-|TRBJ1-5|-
TGTGCTAGTGGTTTGGGGGGAGGAGGCAATCAGCCCCAGCATTTT
CASGLGGGGNQPQHF
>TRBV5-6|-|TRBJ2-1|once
TGTGCCAGCAGCTTCTACAGCTCAGCGCAGTTCTTC
CASSFYSSAQFF
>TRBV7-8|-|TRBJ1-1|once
TGTGCCAGCAGCTTAGAAGTTCCGGGGGGCACTGAAGCTTTCTTT
CASSLEVPGGTEAFF
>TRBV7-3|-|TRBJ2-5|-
TGTGCCAGCAGCCAAGGCAGGGATGGGGAGACCCAGTACTTC
CASSQGRDGETQYF
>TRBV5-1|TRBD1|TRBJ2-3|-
TGCGCCAGCAGCTACGGAGACAGGGGGCGCGGGGATACGCAGTATTTT
CASSYGDRGRGDTQYF
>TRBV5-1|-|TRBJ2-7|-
TGCGCCAGCAGCTTATCGACAGATTACGAGCAGTACTTC
CASSLSTDYEQYF
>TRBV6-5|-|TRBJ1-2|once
TGTGCCAGCAGTTTTCAGGGAAATGGCTACACCTTC
CASSFQGNGYTF
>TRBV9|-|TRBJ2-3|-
TGTGCCAGCAGCCCCGGGACAGCCGGAGGGGATACGCAGTATTTT
CASSPGTAGGDTQYF
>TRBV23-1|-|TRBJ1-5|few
TGCGCCAGCAGTCAAAGACATCTCCTGGGCTTCAATCAGCCCCAGCATTTT
CASSQRHLLGFNQPQHF
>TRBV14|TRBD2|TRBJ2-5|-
TGTGCCAGCAGCGTAAGCGGGGCCTTCCAAGAGACCCAGTACTTC
CASSVSGAFQETQYF
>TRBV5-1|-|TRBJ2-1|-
TGCGCCAGCACCACAGTTAGGGGTATCGATGAGCAGTTCTTC
CASTTVRGIDEQFF
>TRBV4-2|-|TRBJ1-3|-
TGTGCCAGCAGCCAAGCAGGGGCAGGAAACACCATATATTTT
CASSQAGAGNTIYF
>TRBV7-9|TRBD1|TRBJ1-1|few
TGTGCCAGCTCAGGGGTAATCAGGGGGCCGTTCACTGAAGCTTTCTTT
CASSGVIRGPFTEAFF
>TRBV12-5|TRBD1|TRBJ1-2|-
TGTGCTAGTGGTTTGGGATTGACAGGGGGCATCCCGGGCTACACCTTC
CASGLGLTGGIPGYTF
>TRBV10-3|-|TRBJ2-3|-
TGTGCCACCTCGATCACAGGTAGCACAGATACGCAGTATTTT
CATSITGSTDTQYF
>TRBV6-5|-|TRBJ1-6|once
TGTGCCAGCAGCTTACAGGCCATGAATTCACCCCTCCACTTT
CASSLQAMNSPLHF
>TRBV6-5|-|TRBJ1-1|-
TGTGCCAGCAGTCCGGAGGCGGGGGGCATTGAAGCTTTCTTT
CASSPEAGGIEAFF
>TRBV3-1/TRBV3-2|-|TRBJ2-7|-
TGTGCCAGCAGCCAAATAGGGGCAGGCCACTACGAGCAGTACTTC
CASSQIGAGHYEQYF
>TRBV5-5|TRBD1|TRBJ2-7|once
TGTGCCAGCAGGGGGACAGGGCCCTACGAGCAGTACTTC
CASRGTGPYEQYF
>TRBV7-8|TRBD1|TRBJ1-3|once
TGTGCCAGCAGCCCACAGGGGATCGGAAACACCATATATTTT
CASSPQGIGNTIYF
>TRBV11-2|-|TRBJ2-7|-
TGTGCCAGCAGCTTAGGGAGCTCCTACGAGCAGTACTTC
CASSLGSSYEQYF
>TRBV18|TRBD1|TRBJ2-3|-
TGTGCCAGCTCACCACCGTTGGACAGGGGGCGCGTAGATACGCAGTATTTT
CASSPPLDRGRVDTQYF
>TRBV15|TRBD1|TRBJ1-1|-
TGTGCCACCAGCAGAGGCTCAGGGGGCCTAACTGAAGCTTTCTTT
CATSRGSGGLTEAFF
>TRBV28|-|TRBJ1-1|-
TGTGCCAGCAGTTTGAGCCGGGAGCGGGCTTTCTTT
CASSLSRERAFF
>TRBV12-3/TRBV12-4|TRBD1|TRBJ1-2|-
TGTGCCAGCAGTACGACAGGGAACTATGGCTACACCTTC
CASSTTGNYGYTF
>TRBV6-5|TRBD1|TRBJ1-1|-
TGTGCCAGCAGCCGGACAGGGTTTACTGAAGCTTTCTTT
CASSRTGFTEAFF
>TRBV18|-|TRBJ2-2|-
TGTGCCAGCTCACTGGGATCAGGGGCGAACACCGGGGAGCTGTTTTTT
CASSLGSGANTGELFF
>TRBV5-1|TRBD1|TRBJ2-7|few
TGCGCCAGCAGCAGACCTGGACAGGGTTTCTACGAGCAGTACTTC
CASSRPGQGFYEQYF
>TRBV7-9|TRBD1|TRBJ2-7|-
TGTGCCAGCAGCTTAGGCACAGGGGGCGAGCAGTACTTC
CASSLGTGGEQYF
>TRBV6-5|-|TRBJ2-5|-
TGTGCCAGCAGATCCTCTAGGAACCAAGAGACCCAGTACTTC
CASRSSRNQETQYF
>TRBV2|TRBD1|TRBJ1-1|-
TGTGCCAGCAGAGAAACTGGACAGGGGGGGACTGAAGCTTTCTTT
CASRETGQGGTEAFF
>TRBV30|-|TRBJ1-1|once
TGTGCCTGGAGTGTACCGGGGGGCTGGATCACTGAAGCTTTCTTT
CAWSVPGGWITEAFF